The rows below give T cell receptor beta chains drawn from one sample of a study of cytomegalovirus exposure and HLA in healthy donors. The repertoire was sequenced with immunoSEQ multiplex PCR; TCRdb's copy has only in-frame clones and lacks some. The data contain around 150,000 clones, 75% to 90% of them seen just once; the ten biggest clones take up approximately 2%. Sequencing used PBMCs. The receptors stem from a young woman in good health and CMV-seronegative. CDR3s include the opening cysteine and the closing phenylalanine or tryptophan. A D gene is named only where the DNA matches it firmly. Clone size, where shown, is once, few, many, or a class for clones that have expanded.

j_call clone_size d_call cdr3_length v_call cdr3_aa cdr3_nt
TRBJ1-4 NA NA 15 TRBV6-1 CASSFADSRGEKLFF TGTGCCAGCAGTTTTGCAGACAGTCGGGGGGAAAAACTGTTTTTT
TRBJ2-3 NA NA 12 TRBV6-5 CASRNTRDTQYF TGTGCCAGCAGGAATACCCGGGATACGCAGTATTTT
TRBJ1-5 few NA 13 TRBV10-3 CAISRASNQPQHF TGTGCCATCAGTCGAGCTAGCAATCAGCCCCAGCATTTT
TRBJ2-7 NA NA 14 TRBV11-2 CASSLGGDSYEQYF TGTGCCAGCAGCTTAGGGGGGGACTCCTACGAGCAGTACTTC
TRBJ2-5 NA TRBD1 15 TRBV5-1 CASSQIRDSQETQYF TGCGCCAGCAGCCAAATCCGGGACAGCCAAGAGACCCAGTACTTC
TRBJ1-2 NA TRBD1 14 TRBV5-1 CASSLAGQGGGYTF TGCGCCAGCAGCTTGGCCGGGCAGGGGGGTGGCTACACCTTC
TRBJ2-7 NA NA 12 TRBV10-3 CAISGQGYEQYF TGTGCCATCAGTGGACAAGGCTACGAGCAGTACTTC
TRBJ2-3 few NA 12 TRBV30 CAWTGAGDTQYF TGTGCCTGGACAGGGGCGGGAGATACGCAGTATTTT
TRBJ1-1 once TRBD1 15 TRBV18 CASSRTGSGNTEAFF TGTGCCAGCTCTCGGACAGGTAGCGGGAACACTGAAGCTTTCTTT
TRBJ2-1 medium-sized TRBD2 15 TRBV5-4 CASSLEERGGNEQFF TGTGCCAGCAGCTTGGAAGAGCGGGGGGGCAATGAGCAGTTCTTC
TRBJ2-7 NA TRBD2 14 TRBV6-5 CASSGGLAGVEQYF TGTGCCAGCAGTGGAGGACTAGCGGGAGTCGAGCAGTACTTC
TRBJ1-1 few NA 13 TRBV10-3 CAISSQGNTEAFF TGTGCCATCAGTTCACAGGGGAACACTGAAGCTTTCTTT
TRBJ2-7 NA NA 13 TRBV5-1 CASSETGFHEQYF TGCGCCAGCAGCGAAACAGGGTTCCACGAGCAGTACTTC
TRBJ2-1 NA NA 11 TRBV5-6 CASSLGPSQFF TGTGCCAGCAGCTTGGGCCCGAGCCAGTTCTTC
TRBJ1-1 NA NA 16 TRBV11-2 CASSLTEAGMNTEAFF TGTGCCAGCAGCTTAACCGAGGCAGGGATGAACACTGAAGCTTTCTTT
TRBJ2-7 NA TRBD2 14 TRBV4-1 CASSPGLAGYEQYF TGCGCCAGCAGTCCGGGACTAGCGGGATACGAGCAGTACTTC
TRBJ2-3 NA NA 15 TRBV7-9 CASSFSGASTDTQYF TGTGCCAGCAGCTTTTCAGGGGCTAGCACAGATACGCAGTATTTT
TRBJ1-3 NA NA 14 TRBV9 CASSAGRSGNTIYF TGTGCCAGCAGCGCAGGAAGGTCCGGAAACACCATATATTTT
TRBJ1-2 NA NA 15 TRBV4-1 CASSQDSGAGYGYTF TGCGCCAGCAGCCAAGATAGCGGAGCGGGCTATGGCTACACCTTC
TRBJ2-7 NA NA 11 TRBV20-1 CSATLAYEQYF TGCAGTGCTACCCTTGCCTACGAGCAGTACTTC
TRBJ2-3 NA TRBD2 17 TRBV28 CASSLPLAGEGADTQYF TGTGCCAGCAGTCTCCCTTTAGCGGGAGAAGGGGCAGATACGCAGTATTTT